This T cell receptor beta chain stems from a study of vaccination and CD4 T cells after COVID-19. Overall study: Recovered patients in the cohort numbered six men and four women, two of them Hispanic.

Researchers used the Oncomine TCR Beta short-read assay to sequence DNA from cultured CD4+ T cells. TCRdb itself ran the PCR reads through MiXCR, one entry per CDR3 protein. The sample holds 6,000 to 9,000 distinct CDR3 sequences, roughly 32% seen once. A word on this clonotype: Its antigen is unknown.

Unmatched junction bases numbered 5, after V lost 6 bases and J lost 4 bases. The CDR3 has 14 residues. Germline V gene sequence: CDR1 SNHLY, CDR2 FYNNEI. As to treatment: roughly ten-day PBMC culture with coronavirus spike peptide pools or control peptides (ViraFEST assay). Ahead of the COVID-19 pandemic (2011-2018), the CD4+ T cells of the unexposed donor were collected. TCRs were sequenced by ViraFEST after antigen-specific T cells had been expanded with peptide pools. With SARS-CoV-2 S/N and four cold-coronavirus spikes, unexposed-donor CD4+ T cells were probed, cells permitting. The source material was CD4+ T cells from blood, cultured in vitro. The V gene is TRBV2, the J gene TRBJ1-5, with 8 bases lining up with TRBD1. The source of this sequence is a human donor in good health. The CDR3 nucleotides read TGTGCCAGCAGCGGACAGGGCGGGAATCAGCCCCAGCATTTT. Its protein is CASSGQGGNQPQHF. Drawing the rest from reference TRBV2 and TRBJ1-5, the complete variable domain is EPEVTQTPSHQVTQMGQEVILRCVPISNHLYFYWYRQILGQKVEFLVSFYNNEISEKSEIFDDQFSVERPDGSNFTLKIRSTKLEDSAMYFCASSGQGGNQPQHFGDGTRLSIL.